A selection of T cell receptor beta chains follows, all from one sample in a study of blood T cell repertoires in COVID-19. Using immunoSEQ multiplex PCR, the repertoire was profiled, and TCRdb retains in-frame clones only, with some absent. The table lists around 310,000 clones, about 91% of them singletons. Sequencing was performed on PBMCs or T cells enriched from blood (not recorded which). Receptor source: a middle-aged woman who had recovered from COVID-19. Each CDR3 is given with its conserved first and last residue. D genes are given only for firm matches. Expanded clones get a size class; other rows say once, few or many, or leave the size out.

few | NA | TRBJ2-2 | 16 | TRBV7-2 | CASSTRVGANTGELFF | TGTGCCAGCAGCACTAGGGTGGGAGCGAACACCGGGGAGCTGTTTTTT
NA | NA | TRBJ2-2 | 13 | TRBV21-1 | CASSKRIPGELFF | TGTGCCAGCAGCAAGAGAATCCCCGGGGAGCTGTTTTTT
NA | NA | TRBJ2-7 | 14 | TRBV9 | CASSVGAPRREQYF | TGTGCCAGCAGCGTAGGGGCCCCGCGCCGGGAGCAGTACTTC
NA | NA | TRBJ1-4 | 15 | TRBV6-1 | CASSDHQLALEKLFF | TGTGCCAGCAGTGACCACCAACTCGCTCTAGAAAAACTGTTTTTT
NA | NA | TRBJ2-7 | 14 | TRBV27 | CASSFGYGDNEQYF | TGTGCCAGCAGTTTCGGATATGGCGACAACGAGCAGTACTTC
NA | TRBD2 | TRBJ2-7 | 15 | TRBV7-2 | CASSLLAGFRYEQYF | TGTGCCAGCAGCTTATTAGCGGGGTTTAGATACGAGCAGTACTTC
NA | TRBD2 | TRBJ2-7 | 15 | TRBV7-2 | CASSQTSGRAYEQYF | TGTGCCAGCAGCCAGACTAGCGGGAGGGCCTACGAGCAGTACTTC
NA | TRBD2 | TRBJ2-3 | 17 | TRBV7-8 | CASSLDEGGLGTDTQYF | TGTGCCAGCAGCTTAGACGAGGGAGGGCTAGGCACAGATACGCAGTATTTT
NA | TRBD1 | TRBJ1-2 | 13 | TRBV12-3/TRBV12-4 | CASSFRTGYGYTF | TGTGCCAGCAGTTTCCGGACAGGCTATGGCTACACCTTC
NA | TRBD2 | TRBJ2-1 | 11 | TRBV10-2 | CASKAGGQRFF | TGCGCCAGCAAGGCGGGGGGGCAGCGGTTCTTC
NA | NA | TRBJ1-3 | 13 | TRBV30 | CAWSVLIRDTIYF | TGTGCCTGGAGTGTACTGATACGCGACACCATATATTTT
NA | NA | TRBJ1-5 | 15 | TRBV2 | CASKFAGHSNQPQHF | TGTGCCAGCAAGTTCGCAGGTCATAGCAATCAGCCCCAGCATTTT
few | NA | TRBJ1-6 | 12 | TRBV6-5 | CASSRPLDTLHF | TGTGCCAGCAGTCGGCCCCTGGACACCCTCCACTTT
NA | TRBD2 | TRBJ2-1 | 15 | TRBV6-5 | CASSRLAGTYNEQFF | TGTGCCAGCAGCCGACTAGCGGGGACCTACAATGAGCAGTTCTTC
NA | TRBD2 | TRBJ2-1 | 14 | TRBV7-2 | CASSLGLAYNEQFF | TGTGCCAGCAGCTTAGGACTAGCTTACAATGAGCAGTTCTTC
NA | TRBD1 | TRBJ2-1 | 14 | TRBV19 | CASSLTGSNNEQFF | TGTGCCAGTAGCCTGACAGGGTCCAACAATGAGCAGTTCTTC
NA | NA | TRBJ2-3 | 12 | TRBV7-9 | CASSREADTQYF | TGTGCCAGCAGCCGAGAAGCAGATACGCAGTATTTT
NA | TRBD2 | TRBJ2-1 | 17 | TRBV7-7 | CASSRILAGGSYNEQFF | TGTGCTAGCAGCCGTATACTAGCGGGAGGCTCCTACAATGAGCAGTTCTTC
NA | NA | TRBJ2-5 | 13 | TRBV11-2 | CASSGGIGETQYF | TGTGCCAGCAGCGGGGGGATCGGGGAGACCCAGTACTTC
NA | TRBD1 | TRBJ1-2 | 14 | TRBV10-2 | CASSESRGYYGYTF | TGCGCCAGCAGTGAGAGCAGGGGGTACTATGGCTACACCTTC
NA | NA | TRBJ1-2 | 13 | TRBV5-4 | CASSPTGVYGYTF | TGTGCCAGCAGCCCCACCGGGGTCTATGGCTACACCTTC
NA | NA | TRBJ2-7 | 15 | TRBV9 | CASSTDSLGAYEQYF | TGTGCCAGCAGCACAGACAGTTTAGGCGCCTACGAGCAGTACTTC
NA | NA | TRBJ1-5 | 15 | TRBV6-2/TRBV6-3 | CASSYYLLSNQPQHF | TGTGCCAGCAGTTACTACTTACTTAGCAATCAGCCCCAGCATTTT
NA | TRBD1 | TRBJ1-4 | 15 | TRBV3-1/TRBV3-2 | CASSDRQGADEKLFF | TGTGCCAGCAGCGACCGACAGGGGGCGGATGAAAAACTGTTTTTT
NA | NA | TRBJ1-4 | 15 | TRBV21-1 | CASSNQGQPNEKLFF | TGTGCCAGCAGCAATCAGGGACAGCCTAATGAAAAACTGTTTTTT
NA | TRBD2 | TRBJ2-1 | 15 | TRBV11-2 | CASSLGWRGGDEQFF | TGTGCCAGCAGCTTAGGGTGGCGGGGGGGCGATGAGCAGTTCTTC
NA | NA | TRBJ1-2 | 13 | TRBV10-3 | CAISVVGQGGYTF | TGTGCCATCAGTGTGGTGGGGCAGGGAGGCTACACCTTC
NA | TRBD1 | TRBJ2-3 | 14 | TRBV19 | CASTDRGRVDTQYF | TGTGCCAGTACGGACAGGGGGCGCGTAGATACGCAGTATTTT
NA | NA | TRBJ2-6 | 17 | TRBV24-1 | CATSEEQGVGGANVLTF | TGTGCCACCAGTGAAGAACAGGGAGTCGGTGGGGCCAACGTCCTGACTTTC
NA | NA | TRBJ1-1 | 16 | TRBV5-4 | CASSAPRTALNTEAFF | TGTGCCAGCAGCGCTCCGAGGACAGCCTTGAACACTGAAGCTTTCTTT
NA | NA | TRBJ2-3 | 13 | TRBV18 | CASSPTITDTQYF | TGTGCCAGCTCACCTACTATCACAGATACGCAGTATTTT
NA | TRBD2 | TRBJ2-7 | 17 | TRBV2 | CASSDPRLAGGPYEQYF | TGTGCCAGCAGTGACCCTCGCCTAGCGGGAGGGCCCTACGAGCAGTACTTC
NA | NA | TRBJ2-7 | 17 | TRBV23-1 | CASSQENRETARYEQYF | TGCGCCAGCAGTCAAGAAAATAGGGAGACTGCCAGGTACGAGCAGTACTTC
once | NA | TRBJ2-1 | 15 | TRBV10-1 | CASSLPGQGFNEQFF | TGCGCCAGCAGTCTACCGGGACAAGGCTTCAATGAGCAGTTCTTC
NA | TRBD1 | TRBJ1-1 | 17 | TRBV23-1 | CASSHARQGGENTEAFF | TGCGCCAGCAGTCACGCGAGACAGGGAGGCGAGAACACTGAAGCTTTCTTT
NA | TRBD1 | TRBJ2-7 | 12 | TRBV28 | CASRGTVYEQYF | TGTGCCAGCAGAGGGACAGTCTACGAGCAGTACTTC
NA | NA | TRBJ2-1 | 16 | TRBV7-3 | CASSLIAGTSYNEQFF | TGTGCCAGCAGCTTAATCGCGGGTACCTCCTACAATGAGCAGTTCTTC
NA | TRBD2 | TRBJ2-1 | 15 | TRBV7-3 | CASSLQRGGNNEQFF | TGTGCCAGCAGCTTACAGCGGGGGGGCAACAATGAGCAGTTCTTC
NA | TRBD2 | TRBJ2-1 | 15 | TRBV3-1/TRBV3-2 | CASSQGAGGLYEQFF | TGTGCCAGCAGCCAAGGGGCGGGAGGGCTCTATGAGCAGTTCTTC
NA | NA | TRBJ2-1 | 16 | TRBV27 | CASSFRLASSYNEQFF | TGTGCCAGCAGTTTTCGCCTAGCGAGCTCCTACAATGAGCAGTTCTTC
NA | NA | TRBJ2-2 | 14 | TRBV5-1 | CASSGTPNTGELFF | TGCGCCAGCAGCGGGACACCAAACACCGGGGAGCTGTTTTTT
NA | NA | TRBJ2-7 | 14 | TRBV6-5 | CASTKHLGGYEQYF | TGTGCCAGCACCAAACATCTCGGGGGCTACGAGCAGTACTTC
NA | NA | TRBJ1-6 | 16 | TRBV7-2 | CASSLFSGRTNSPLHF | TGTGCCAGCAGCTTATTCTCAGGGAGGACTAATTCACCCCTCCACTTT
NA | NA | TRBJ1-2 | 14 | TRBV9 | CASSVGQGNYGYTF | TGTGCCAGCAGCGTAGGTCAGGGGAACTATGGCTACACCTTC
NA | TRBD2 | TRBJ2-1 | 15 | TRBV5-5 | CASSKGTSAYNEQFF | TGTGCCAGCAGCAAAGGGACTAGCGCGTACAATGAGCAGTTCTTC
NA | NA | TRBJ1-5 | 13 | TRBV6-1 | CASSEISHQPQHF | TGTGCCAGCAGTGAAATCTCCCATCAGCCCCAGCATTTT
NA | TRBD1 | TRBJ1-6 | 14 | TRBV9 | CASSPGTGESPLHF | TGTGCCAGCAGCCCCGGGACAGGGGAATCACCCCTCCACTTT
NA | NA | TRBJ1-5 | 15 | TRBV19 | CASSIVQGRDQPQHF | TGTGCCAGTAGTATTGTACAGGGCAGGGATCAGCCCCAGCATTTT
NA | NA | TRBJ1-1 | 15 | TRBV19 | CASSTSGALNTEAFF | TGTGCCAGTAGTACTTCAGGGGCCTTGAACACTGAAGCTTTCTTT
NA | NA | TRBJ2-7 | 16 | TRBV5-4 | CASSLAQTGEGDEQYF | TGTGCCAGCAGCTTGGCGCAGACAGGGGAGGGGGACGAGCAGTACTTC
NA | NA | TRBJ2-3 | 13 | TRBV29-1 | CSVEGLEVDTQYF | TGCAGCGTTGAAGGACTAGAGGTGGATACGCAGTATTTT
NA | TRBD2 | TRBJ2-2 | 16 | TRBV11-1 | CASSLSGRANTGELFF | TGTGCCAGCAGCTTAAGTGGGAGGGCCAACACCGGGGAGCTGTTTTTT
NA | TRBD2 | TRBJ2-7 | 15 | TRBV9 | CASSVGGSISYEQYF | TGTGCCAGCAGCGTAGGCGGGAGTATCTCCTACGAGCAGTACTTC
NA | TRBD1 | TRBJ1-5 | 16 | TRBV28 | CASSFPRDSPQQPQHF | TGTGCCAGCAGTTTCCCCCGGGACAGTCCCCAGCAGCCCCAGCATTTT
NA | TRBD1 | TRBJ1-4 | 15 | TRBV30 | CAWRNDRQGAEKLFF | TGTGCCTGGAGGAATGACAGACAGGGGGCTGAAAAACTGTTTTTT